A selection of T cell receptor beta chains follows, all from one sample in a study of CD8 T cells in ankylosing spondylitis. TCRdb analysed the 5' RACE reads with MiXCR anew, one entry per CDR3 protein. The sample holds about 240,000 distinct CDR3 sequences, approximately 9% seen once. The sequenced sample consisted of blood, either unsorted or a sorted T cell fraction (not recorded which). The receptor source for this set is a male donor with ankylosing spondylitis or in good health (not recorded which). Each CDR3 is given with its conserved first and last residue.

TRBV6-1,CASSELVGARSYEQYF
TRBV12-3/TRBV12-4,CASSLSGLETQYF
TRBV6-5,CASSHDRAQETQYF
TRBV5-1,CASSLPSGRFNEQFF
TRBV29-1,CSVATGKNSPLHF
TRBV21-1,CAPYDYSGETQYF
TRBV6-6,CASSLDTSAGYTF
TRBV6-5,CASSYSDGYGYTF
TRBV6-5,CASSNLQGQYF
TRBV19,CASSSQQRYNEQFF
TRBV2,CASSEVGQGMQYF
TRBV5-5,CASSWGLERSGELFF
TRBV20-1,CSVLDRVVRETQYF
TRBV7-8,CASSSLGVGGQFF
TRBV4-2,CASSQDQGGPSGEKLFF
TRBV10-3,CAISETDRGTDTQYF
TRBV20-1,CSARDRAEREAFF
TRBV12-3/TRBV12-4,CASSRDNSYEQYF
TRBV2,CASSERDRGEQYF
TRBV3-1,CASSRAGGSTGELFF